Shown below are 29 T cell receptor beta chains from a single sample sequenced in a study of siplizumab effects on memory and regulatory T cells. TCRdb's table, derived via immunoSEQ multiplex PCR, lists solely in-frame clones and lacks some. The sample includes approximately 100,000 clones, around 90% seen only once; the top ten take more than 2.5%. Material: CD4+ T cells sorted from blood. The receptors were gathered from a human donor in good health. Some clones in this sample may be carry-over from other donors' samples.

This chain connects TRBV12-5 to TRBJ2-2; 9 bases line up with TRBD1. Per germline, CDR1 LGHNT and CDR2 FRNRAP. The CDR3 totals 12 residues. CDR3 amino acids: CAAGQGTGELFF. The CDR3 region has the DNA TGTGCCGCGGGACAGGGAACCGGGGAGCTGTTTTTT.

The chain couples TRBV30 to TRBJ2-5, with TRBD2 as a possible D gene (6 bases). The CDR3 covers 13 residues. V was pared by 4 bases and J by 4 bases, with 13 bases between. CDR1 is GTSNPN and CDR2 is SVGIG in the germline V gene (reference sequence). The CDR3 protein is CAWTTGASETQYF. Written as DNA, the CDR3 is TGTGCCTGGACGACGGGAGCCTCAGAGACCCAGTACTTC.

This chain uses TRBV7-6 with TRBJ2-4; perhaps TRBD1 as D (6 bases). Looked up from germline, CDR1 is SGHVS and CDR2 is FNYEAQ. The CDR3 extends over 16 amino acids. The V gene lost 5 bases and the J gene lost 0 bases, with 14 bases spanning the gap. Written as DNA, the CDR3 is TGTGCCAGCAGCCAGGGGACCCTCGGAGCCAAAAACATTCAGTACTTC. Encoded protein: CASSQGTLGAKNIQYF.

This sequence joins TRBV7-9 and TRBJ1-5; possible D gene TRBD1, 6 bases. The V gene lost 5 bases and the J gene lost 7 bases, with 15 bases spanning the gap. Looked up from germline, CDR1 is SEHNR and CDR2 is FQNEAQ (reference sequence). The CDR3 sequence is 14 residues long. The chain's CDR3 is CASSPGTSGQPQHF. CDR3 sequence (DNA): TGTGCCAGCAGCCCGGGGACATCGGGACAGCCCCAGCATTTT.

This chain connects TRBV4-2 to TRBJ2-7; 9 nucleotides match TRBD2. J gave up 4 bases and V 3 bases, and 7 bases lay outside the gene matches. Germline-derived CDR1 and CDR2 are LGHNA and YNFKEQ. The CDR3 contains 15 residues. The CDR3 DNA sequence: TGTGCCAGCAGCCAGTCCCTTCTAGCGGGATACGAGCAGTACTTC. Residues: CASSQSLLAGYEQYF.

This chain links TRBV5-1 with TRBJ2-7, with 7 bases lining up with TRBD1. Germline assignment: CDR1 SGHRS and CDR2 YFSETQ. J was trimmed by 5 bases and V by 3 bases; bases with no gene match: 5. This CDR3 comprises 13 residues. The CDR3 DNA is TGCGCCAGCAGCTATCAAACAGGGGACGAGCAGTACTTC. Encoded protein: CASSYQTGDEQYF.

The V and J genes are TRBV11-3 and TRBJ2-2; D gene uncertain. V shed 5 bases and J shed 8 bases, with 9 bases lying between them. Looked up from germline, CDR1 is SGHNT and CDR2 is YENEEA. CDR3 length equals 12 residues. The CDR3 DNA reads TGTGCCAGCAGCCTCGAATGGGGGGAGCTGTTTTTT. Encoded protein: CASSLEWGELFF.

The chain is built from TRBV7-9 and TRBJ2-7; TRBD2 matches 7 bases. V shed 4 bases and J 3 bases; nucleotides not matched to a gene: 9. This CDR3 is built from 15 residues. In germline, CDR1 is SEHNR, CDR2 FQNEAQ (reference sequence). The CDR3 region is CASSWGGSPFYEQYF. The CDR3 DNA is TGTGCCAGCAGCTGGGGGGGGAGCCCTTTCTACGAGCAGTACTTC.

This clone was detected once. The V gene is TRBV27, the J gene TRBJ2-7, with a weak D call TRBD1 (6 bases). CDR3 length equals 16 residues. From germline, CDR1 is MNHEY and CDR2 SMNVEV (reference sequence). V was trimmed by 3 bases and J by 2 bases, leaving 17 bases between them. The CDR3: CASSLGVGATAYEQYF. The CDR3 DNA reads TGTGCCAGCAGTTTGGGAGTGGGGGCGACCGCCTACGAGCAGTACTTC.

The CDR3 nucleotides read TGTGCCAGCAGTTTGGCTCATAGGAATTCACCCCTCCACTTT. Amino acid sequence: CASSLAHRNSPLHF. This chain connects TRBV28 to TRBJ1-6; D is uncertain. Germline V gene data show CDR1 as MDHEN and CDR2 as SYDVKM. The CDR3 is 14 residues long. V lost 3 bases and J lost 7, with 10 bases in between.

V is TRBV9 and J is TRBJ2-7, with D tentatively TRBD1 or TRBD2 (5 bases each). Germline V gene lookup returns CDR1 SGDLS and CDR2 YYNGEE. V was cut by 0 bases and J by 0 bases, with 10 bases left in between. The CDR3 runs to 15 residues. The CDR3 spells CASSVGGLASYEQYF. CDR3 coding DNA: TGTGCCAGCAGCGTAGGGGGGTTGGCCTCCTACGAGCAGTACTTC.

This sequence joins TRBV9 and TRBJ2-2; D remains unclear. The CDR3 extends over 15 amino acids. V dropped 0 bases and J dropped 1 base, with 7 bases sitting between them. Germline-derived CDR1 and CDR2 are SGDLS and YYNGEE. This CDR3 reads CASSVDWRNTGELFF. In nucleotides, the CDR3 is TGTGCCAGCAGCGTAGACTGGCGGAACACCGGGGAGCTGTTTTTT.

CDR3 protein: CASSLDASGTIKETQYF. The CDR3 nucleotides are TGCGCCAGCAGCTTGGACGCATCAGGGACGATCAAAGAGACCCAGTACTTC. V and J are TRBV5-1 and TRBJ2-5; D assignment may be TRBD1 or TRBD2 (5 bases each). Deletions cut 0 bases from V and 3 bases from J, with 18 bases between. CDR1 SGHRS and CDR2 YFSETQ come from the germline V gene. There are 17 residues in the CDR3. The complete variable domain, with remaining parts taken from reference TRBV5-1 and TRBJ2-5, reads KAGVTQTPRYLIKTRGQQVTLSCSPISGHRSVSWYQQTPGQGLQFLFEYFSETQRNKGNFPGRFSGRQFSNSRSEMNVSTLELGDSALYLCASSLDASGTIKETQYFGPGTRLLVL.

V gene TRBV6-5 combines with J gene TRBJ1-4; D is uncertain. V was pared by 8 bases and J by 10 bases, with 14 bases between. Germline CDR1 is MNHEY and CDR2 is SVGAGI. The CDR3 length is 12 residues. CDR3 DNA sequence: TGTGCCAGCTGGAGTCGGAGTGGAAAACTGTTTTTT. Its translation is CASWSRSGKLFF.

The chain joins TRBV5-6 to TRBJ2-7; TRBD1 or TRBD2 may be the D gene (6 bases each). This CDR3 comprises 16 residues. From germline, CDR1 is SGHDT and CDR2 YYEEEE. V was cut by 6 bases and J by 1 base, with 20 bases left in between. The CDR3 DNA follows: TGTGCCAGCAACCCAGGGGAACGGGGACTTTCCTACGAGCAGTACTTC. It specifies CASNPGERGLSYEQYF.

This clone was counted once. CDR3 DNA sequence: TGTGCCAGCCAATCCTCCTGGGGGGGATACAATGAGCAGTTCTTC. Translated, it gives CASQSSWGGYNEQFF. The chain joins TRBV7-9 to TRBJ2-1, with TRBD2 identical over 7 bases. This CDR3 is built from 15 residues. The V and J ends lost 8 bases and 4 bases, in that order; junction bases with no gene match: 11. CDR1 and CDR2 from the germline V gene are SEHNR and FQNEAQ (reference sequence).

The rearrangement links TRBV19 to TRBJ1-4; D gene uncertain. The CDR3 runs 12 residues. The germline CDR1 and CDR2 sequences are LNHDA and SQIVND (reference sequence). V shed 6 bases and J shed 8 bases, with 10 bases lying between them. The CDR3 nucleotides read TGTGCCAGTAGATCGCCGGGCGAAAAACTGTTTTTT. Its translation is CASRSPGEKLFF.

This clone was observed a handful of times. The V and J genes are TRBV6-5 and TRBJ1-3; the D gene is possibly TRBD1 (5 bases). This CDR3 comprises 16 residues. V was shortened by 2 bases and J by 0 bases, with 11 bases between the two germline ends. The germline CDR1 and CDR2 sequences are MNHEY and SVGAGI. DNA for the CDR3: TGTGCCAGCAGTTACGGGAATGGGGCCTCTGGAAACACCATATATTTT. The encoded protein is CASSYGNGASGNTIYF.

The V call is TRBV7-2, the J call TRBJ2-3; D is possibly TRBD2 (5 bases). The CDR3 loop spans 14 amino acids. V shed 6 bases and J shed 3 bases, with 13 bases lying between them. CDR1 is SGHTA and CDR2 is FQGNSA in the germline V gene. The CDR3, as DNA: TGTGCCAGCAGAAGAGATCGGGGAACAGATACGCAGTATTTT. Translation gives CASRRDRGTDTQYF.

The chain links TRBV5-4 to TRBJ1-1, with a weak D call TRBD1 (6 bases). Germline lookup yields CDR1 SGHNT and CDR2 YYREEE (reference sequence). The CDR3 is made up of 16 amino acids. Deletions cut 6 bases from V and 5 bases from J, with 23 bases between. Here the CDR3 reads CASTPTASSRGTEAFF. CDR3 nucleotides: TGTGCCAGCACCCCAACGGCTTCCTCAAGGGGGACTGAAGCTTTCTTT.

In this sample, this clone turned up a few times. The chain links TRBV27 to TRBJ2-5; 7 positions agree with TRBD1. The germline CDR1 and CDR2 sequences are MNHEY and SMNVEV (reference sequence). The CDR3 spans 16 residues. The trim removed 6 bases at V and 5 bases at J, leaving 15 bases unmatched. CDR3 DNA sequence: TGTGCCAGCAGCCACCAGTCGGGACAGTTTATGGAGACCCAGTACTTC. Residues: CASSHQSGQFMETQYF.

The count of this clone is one. The chain carries TRBV4-1 and TRBJ2-3; tentative D call: TRBD2 (6 bases). With 0 bases removed from V and 5 bases from J, the gap between germline ends came to 9 bases. CDR3 length: 14 amino acids. Germline V gene lookup returns CDR1 MGHRA and CDR2 YSYEKL. CDR3 sequence (DNA): TGCGCCAGCAGCCAAGAGGGTAGCGGAGATACGCAGTATTTT. Residues: CASSQEGSGDTQYF.

The chain joins TRBV6-1 to TRBJ1-2; TRBD1 matches at 8 bases. Per the germline V gene, CDR1 is MNHNS and CDR2 is SASEGT. Unmatched junction bases numbered 7, after V lost 0 bases and J lost 7 bases. The CDR3 extends over 15 amino acids. CDR3 sequence (DNA): TGTGCCAGCAGTGAAGCAGGCAGGGGGCCTACTGGCTACACCTTC. Translating it yields CASSEAGRGPTGYTF.

V gene TRBV5-6 combines with J gene TRBJ1-1, with D maybe TRBD1 (5 bases). V lost 3 bases and J 5 bases, leaving 20 bases between the germline ends. CDR3 length: 16 amino acids. The germline V gene has CDR1 SGHDT and CDR2 YYEEEE. The CDR3 DNA reads as TGTGCCAGCAGCTACCCCCCCTCCGAGGGGAGGACTGAAGCTTTCTTT. This codes for CASSYPPSEGRTEAFF.

The chain's CDR3 is CASIQGGASGNTIYF. In nucleotides, the CDR3 is TGTGCCAGCATCCAGGGGGGAGCCTCTGGAAACACCATATATTTT. This chain uses TRBV28 with TRBJ1-3; 7 bases match TRBD1. The CDR3 runs to 15 residues. V lost 7 bases to trimming and J lost 0 bases; unmatched junction nucleotides: 6. Germline CDR1 is MDHEN and CDR2 is SYDVKM.

The genes are TRBV9 and TRBJ2-7; TRBD2 aligns across 10 bases. With 4 bases clipped from V and 2 bases from J, the junction kept 9 bases outside the gene matches. Germline CDR1 is SGDLS and CDR2 is YYNGEE. The CDR3 covers 16 residues. CDR3 residues: CASSPDSLAGAYEQYF. CDR3 nucleotide sequence: TGTGCCAGCAGCCCAGATTCTCTAGCGGGAGCCTACGAGCAGTACTTC.

This chain joins TRBV19 and TRBJ2-5, with a weak D call TRBD2 (5 bases). This CDR3 region has 14 residues. Germline CDR1 and CDR2: LNHDA and SQIVND (reference sequence). The V and J ends lost 4 bases and 1 base respectively, with 10 bases between them. CDR3 DNA: TGTGCCAGTAGTAAGAGGGAGACCCAAGAGACCCAGTACTTC. Protein product: CASSKRETQETQYF.

The chain joins TRBV9 to TRBJ2-3; 11 bases align to TRBD2. Trimming cost V 2 bases and J 4 bases; bases outside gene matches: 3. CDR1 SGDLS and CDR2 YYNGEE come from the germline V gene. The CDR3 is 15 amino acids. CDR3 DNA sequence: TGTGCCAGCAGCGTCACTAGCGGGAGCTCAGATACGCAGTATTTT. Amino acids: CASSVTSGSSDTQYF.

The chain has TRBV7-5 and TRBJ1-2; the table's D call, TRBD1, was not checked against the DNA. TRBV7-5 is noted as a pseudogene. The CDR3 is 13 amino acids. The CDR3 DNA is TGTGCCAGCAGCGACGGACAGGTAGAAGGCTACACCTTC. Its protein product is CASSDGQVEGYTF.